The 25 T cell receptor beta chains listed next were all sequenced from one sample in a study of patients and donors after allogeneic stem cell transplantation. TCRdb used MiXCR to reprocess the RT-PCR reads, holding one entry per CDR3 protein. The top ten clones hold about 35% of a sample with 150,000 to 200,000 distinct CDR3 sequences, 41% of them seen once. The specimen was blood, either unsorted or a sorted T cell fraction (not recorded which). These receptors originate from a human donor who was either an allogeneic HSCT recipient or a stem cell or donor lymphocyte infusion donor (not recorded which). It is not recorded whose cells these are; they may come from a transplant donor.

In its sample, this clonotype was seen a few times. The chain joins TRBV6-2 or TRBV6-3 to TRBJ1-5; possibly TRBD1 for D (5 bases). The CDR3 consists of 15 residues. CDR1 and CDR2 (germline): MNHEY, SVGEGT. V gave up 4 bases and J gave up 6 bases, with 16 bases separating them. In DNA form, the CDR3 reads TGTGCCAGCAGTTCCGGACAAGTCGAGGCTCAGCCCCAGCATTTT. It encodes CASSSGQVEAQPQHF.

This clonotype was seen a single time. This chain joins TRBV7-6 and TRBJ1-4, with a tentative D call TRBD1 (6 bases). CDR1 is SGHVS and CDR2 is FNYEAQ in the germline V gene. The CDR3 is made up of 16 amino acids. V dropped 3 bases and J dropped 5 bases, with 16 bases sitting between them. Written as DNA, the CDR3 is TGTGCCAGCAGCTTCGTAACCAGGGGATTAAATGAAAAACTGTTTTTT. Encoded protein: CASSFVTRGLNEKLFF.

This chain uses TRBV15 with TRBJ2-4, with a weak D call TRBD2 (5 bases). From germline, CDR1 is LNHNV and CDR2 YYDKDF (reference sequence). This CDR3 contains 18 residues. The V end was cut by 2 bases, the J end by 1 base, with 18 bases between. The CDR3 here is CATSRFRDSTEAKNIQYF. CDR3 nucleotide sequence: TGTGCCACCAGCAGATTCCGGGATTCAACGGAGGCCAAAAACATTCAGTACTTC.

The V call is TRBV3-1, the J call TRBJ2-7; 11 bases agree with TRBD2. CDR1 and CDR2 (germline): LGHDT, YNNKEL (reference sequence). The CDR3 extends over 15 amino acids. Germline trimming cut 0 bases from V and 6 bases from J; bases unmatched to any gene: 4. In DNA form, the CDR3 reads TGTGCCAGCAGCCAAGAAACTAGCGGGAGATCCGAGCAGTACTTC. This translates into CASSQETSGRSEQYF.

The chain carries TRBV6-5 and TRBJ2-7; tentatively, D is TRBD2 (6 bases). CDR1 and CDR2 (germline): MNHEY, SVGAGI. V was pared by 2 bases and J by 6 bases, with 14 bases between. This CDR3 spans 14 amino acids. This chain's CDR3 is CASSYHSTSLEQYF. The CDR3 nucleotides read TGTGCCAGCAGTTACCACTCCACTAGCCTCGAGCAGTACTTC.

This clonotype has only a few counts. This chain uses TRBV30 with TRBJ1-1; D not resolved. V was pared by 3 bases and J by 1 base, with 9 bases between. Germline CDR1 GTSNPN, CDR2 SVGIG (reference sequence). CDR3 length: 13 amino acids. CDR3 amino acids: CAWRVLGNTEAFF. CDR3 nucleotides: TGTGCCTGGAGAGTTTTGGGGAACACTGAAGCTTTCTTT.

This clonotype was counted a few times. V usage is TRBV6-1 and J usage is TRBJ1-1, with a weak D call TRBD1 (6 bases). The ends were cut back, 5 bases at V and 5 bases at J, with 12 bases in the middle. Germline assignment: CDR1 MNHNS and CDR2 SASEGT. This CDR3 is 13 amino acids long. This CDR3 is CASSRGEGTEAFF. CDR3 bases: TGTGCCAGCAGTAGGGGGGAAGGAACTGAAGCTTTCTTT.

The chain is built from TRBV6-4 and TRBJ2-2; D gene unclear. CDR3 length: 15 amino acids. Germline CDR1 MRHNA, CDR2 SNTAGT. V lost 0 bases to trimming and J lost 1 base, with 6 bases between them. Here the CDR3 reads CASSDSNQNTGELFF. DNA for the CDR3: TGTGCCAGCAGTGACTCGAATCAGAACACCGGGGAGCTGTTTTTT.

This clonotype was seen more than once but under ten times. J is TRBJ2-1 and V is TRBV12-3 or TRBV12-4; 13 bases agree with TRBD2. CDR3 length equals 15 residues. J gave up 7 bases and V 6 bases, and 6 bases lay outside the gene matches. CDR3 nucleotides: TGTGCCAGCAGACTAGCGGGAGGGCCTAGGAATGAGCAGTTCTTC. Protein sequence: CASRLAGGPRNEQFF.

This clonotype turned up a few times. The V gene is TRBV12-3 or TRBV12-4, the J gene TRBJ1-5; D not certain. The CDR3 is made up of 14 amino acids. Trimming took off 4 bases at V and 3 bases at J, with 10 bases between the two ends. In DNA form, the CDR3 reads TGTGCCAGCAGTTCGAGGAGGGCCAATCAGCCCCAGCATTTT. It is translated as CASSSRRANQPQHF.

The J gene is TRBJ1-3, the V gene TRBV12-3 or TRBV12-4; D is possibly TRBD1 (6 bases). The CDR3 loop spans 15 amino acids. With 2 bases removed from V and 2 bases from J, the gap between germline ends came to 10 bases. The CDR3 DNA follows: TGTGCCAGCAGTTTATTTGCAGGGGCTGGAAACACCATATATTTT. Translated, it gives CASSLFAGAGNTIYF.

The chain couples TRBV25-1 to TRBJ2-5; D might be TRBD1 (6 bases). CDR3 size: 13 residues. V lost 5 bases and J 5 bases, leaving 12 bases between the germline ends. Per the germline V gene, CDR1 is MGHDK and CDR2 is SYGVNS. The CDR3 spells CASSQTGKETQYF. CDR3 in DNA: TGTGCCAGCAGTCAAACAGGGAAGGAGACCCAGTACTTC.

The CDR3 region has the DNA TGCAGTGACCTCCTCCAGGGACGGTCAGATACGCAGTATTTT. Amino acids: CSDLLQGRSDTQYF. This chain links TRBV20-1 with TRBJ2-3; D is perhaps TRBD1 or TRBD2 (5 bases each). Per the germline V gene, CDR1 is DFQATT and CDR2 is SNEGSKA (reference sequence). This CDR3 region has 14 residues. Trimming took off 7 bases at V and 4 bases at J, with 18 bases between the two ends.

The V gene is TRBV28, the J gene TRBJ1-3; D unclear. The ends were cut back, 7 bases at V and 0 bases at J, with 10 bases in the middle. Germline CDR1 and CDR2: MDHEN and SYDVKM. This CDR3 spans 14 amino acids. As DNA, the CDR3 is TGTGCCAGCAAGCTTGGCAGCTCTGGAAACACCATATATTTT. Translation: CASKLGSSGNTIYF. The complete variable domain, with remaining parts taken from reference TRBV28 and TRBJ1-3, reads DVKVTQSSRYLVKRTGEKVFLECVQDMDHENMFWYRQDPGLGLRLIYFSYDVKMKEKGDIPEGYSVSREKKERFSLILESASTNQTSMYLCASKLGSSGNTIYFGEGSWLTVV.

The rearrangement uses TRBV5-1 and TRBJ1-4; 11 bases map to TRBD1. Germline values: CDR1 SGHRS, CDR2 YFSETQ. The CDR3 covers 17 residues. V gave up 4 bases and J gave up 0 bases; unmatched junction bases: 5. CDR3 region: CASSPGTGGSTNEKLFF. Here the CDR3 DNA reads TGCGCCAGCAGCCCTGGGACAGGGGGTTCAACTAATGAAAAACTGTTTTTT.

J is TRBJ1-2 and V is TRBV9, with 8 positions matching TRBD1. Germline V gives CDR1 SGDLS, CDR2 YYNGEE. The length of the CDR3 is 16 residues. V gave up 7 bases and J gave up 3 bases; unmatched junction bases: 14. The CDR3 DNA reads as TGTGCCAGCGTCGGTAGGGGCTCGGGACAGGACTATGGCTACACCTTC. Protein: CASVGRGSGQDYGYTF.

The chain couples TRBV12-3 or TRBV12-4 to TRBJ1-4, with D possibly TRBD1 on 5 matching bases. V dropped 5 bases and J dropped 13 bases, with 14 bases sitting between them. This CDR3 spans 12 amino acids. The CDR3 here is CASSAQGVRLFF. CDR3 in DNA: TGTGCCAGCAGTGCTCAGGGCGTAAGACTGTTTTTT.

In DNA, the CDR3 is TGTGCCACCAGTGACGGGGCGAATCAGCCCCAGCATTTT. It specifies CATSDGANQPQHF. The V gene is TRBV24-1, the J gene TRBJ1-5; a possible D gene is TRBD1 (5 bases). Germline V gives CDR1 KGHDR, CDR2 SFDVKD. V shed 4 bases and J shed 4 bases, with 7 bases lying between them. The CDR3 totals 13 residues.

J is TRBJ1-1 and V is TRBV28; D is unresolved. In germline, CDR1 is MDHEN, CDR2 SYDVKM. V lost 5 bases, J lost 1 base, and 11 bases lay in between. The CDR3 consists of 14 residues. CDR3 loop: CASSRPATNTEAFF. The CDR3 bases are TGTGCCAGCAGTCGCCCCGCCACGAACACTGAAGCTTTCTTT.

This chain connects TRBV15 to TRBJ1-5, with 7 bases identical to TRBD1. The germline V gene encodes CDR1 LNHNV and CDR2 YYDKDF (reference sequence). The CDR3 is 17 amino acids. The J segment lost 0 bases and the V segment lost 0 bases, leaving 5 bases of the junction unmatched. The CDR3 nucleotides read TGTGCCACCAGCAGAGATCCACAGGGGTATAGCAATCAGCCCCAGCATTTT. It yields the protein CATSRDPQGYSNQPQHF.

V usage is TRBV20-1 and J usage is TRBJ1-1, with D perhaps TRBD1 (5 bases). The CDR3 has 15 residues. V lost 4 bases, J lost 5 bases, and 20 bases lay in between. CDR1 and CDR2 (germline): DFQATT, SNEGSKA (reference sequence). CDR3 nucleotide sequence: TGCAGTGCTACCGGCCTAAGAAGATGGGGGACTGAAGCTTTCTTT. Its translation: CSATGLRRWGTEAFF.

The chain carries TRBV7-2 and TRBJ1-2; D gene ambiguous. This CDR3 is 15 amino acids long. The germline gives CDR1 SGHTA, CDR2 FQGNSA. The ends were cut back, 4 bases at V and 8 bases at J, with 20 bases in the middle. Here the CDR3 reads CASSSINRAGSGYTF. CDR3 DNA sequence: TGTGCCAGCAGCTCGATCAACCGGGCCGGATCGGGCTACACCTTC.

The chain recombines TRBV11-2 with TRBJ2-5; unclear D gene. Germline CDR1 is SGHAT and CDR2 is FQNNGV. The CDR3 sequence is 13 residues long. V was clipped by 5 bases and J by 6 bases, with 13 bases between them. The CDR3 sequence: CASSRDRRQTQYF. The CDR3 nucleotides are TGTGCCAGCAGCCGCGACCGGCGGCAGACCCAGTACTTC.

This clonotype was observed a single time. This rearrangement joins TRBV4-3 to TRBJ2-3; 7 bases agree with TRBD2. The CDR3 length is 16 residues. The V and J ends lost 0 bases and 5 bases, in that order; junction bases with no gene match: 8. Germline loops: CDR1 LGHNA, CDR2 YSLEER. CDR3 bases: TGCGCCAGCAGCCAAGATCGGTGGGAGGGTGGAGATACGCAGTATTTT. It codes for CASSQDRWEGGDTQYF.

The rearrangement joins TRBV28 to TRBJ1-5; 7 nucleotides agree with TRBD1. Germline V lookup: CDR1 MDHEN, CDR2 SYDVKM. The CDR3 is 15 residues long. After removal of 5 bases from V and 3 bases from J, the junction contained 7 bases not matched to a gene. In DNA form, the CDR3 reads TGTGCCAGCAGTACCCGACAGGGCGACAATCAGCCCCAGCATTTT. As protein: CASSTRQGDNQPQHF.